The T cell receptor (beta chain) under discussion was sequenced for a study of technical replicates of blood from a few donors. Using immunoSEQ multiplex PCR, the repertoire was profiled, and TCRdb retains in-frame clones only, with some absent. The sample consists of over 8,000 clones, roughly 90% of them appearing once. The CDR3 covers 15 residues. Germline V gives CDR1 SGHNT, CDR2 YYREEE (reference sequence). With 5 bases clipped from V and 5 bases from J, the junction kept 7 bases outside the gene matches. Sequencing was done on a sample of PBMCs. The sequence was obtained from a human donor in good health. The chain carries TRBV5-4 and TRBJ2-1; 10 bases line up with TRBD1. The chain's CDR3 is CASSRRDRGDNEQFF. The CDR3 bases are TGTGCCAGCAGTCGGCGGGACAGGGGTGACAATGAGCAGTTCTTC.